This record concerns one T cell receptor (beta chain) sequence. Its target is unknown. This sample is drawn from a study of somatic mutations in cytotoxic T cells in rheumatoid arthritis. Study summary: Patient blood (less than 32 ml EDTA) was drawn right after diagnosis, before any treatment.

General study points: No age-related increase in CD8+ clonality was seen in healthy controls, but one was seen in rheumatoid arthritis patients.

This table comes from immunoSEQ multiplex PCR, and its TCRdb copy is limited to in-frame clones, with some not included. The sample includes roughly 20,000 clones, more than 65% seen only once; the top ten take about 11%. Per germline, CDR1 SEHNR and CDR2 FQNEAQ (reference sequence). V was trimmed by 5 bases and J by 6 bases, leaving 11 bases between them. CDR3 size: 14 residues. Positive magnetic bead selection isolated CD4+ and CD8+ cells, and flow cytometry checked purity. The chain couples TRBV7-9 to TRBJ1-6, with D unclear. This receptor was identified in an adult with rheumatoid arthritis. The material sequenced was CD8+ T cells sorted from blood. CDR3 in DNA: TGTGCCAGCAGCCCCAACCCGCTTAATTCACCCCTCCACTTT. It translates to CASSPNPLNSPLHF. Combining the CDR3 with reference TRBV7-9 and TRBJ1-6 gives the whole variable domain DTGVSQNPRHKITKRGQNVTFRCDPISEHNRLYWYRQTLGQGPEFLTYFQNEAQLEKSRLLSDRFSAERPKGSFSTLEIQRTEQGDSAMYLCASSPNPLNSPLHFGNGTRLTVT.